This TCR beta chain was observed in a study of beta chain features in type 1 diabetes. Overall study results and limits: Type 1 diabetes patients had VDJ junctions that carried fewer insertions and more deletions.

Of the isolated RNA, all was reverse transcribed, and so the sequenced material was expressed TCRB transcripts. The protocol was immunoSEQ multiplex PCR, while the TCRdb copy is restricted to in-frame clones and leaves out a portion. This table has under 350,000 clones, about 8.5% appearing once. To note about this clone: Its specificity is unknown.

The sequence derives from a woman between 18 and 29 years old in good health. Sequenced input: central memory CD4+ T cells from blood.

The CDR3 sequence is CASIRDSTVRSYNEQFF. In DNA, the CDR3 is TGCGCCAGCATAAGGGACTCCACCGTTCGCTCCTACAATGAGCAGTTCTTC. The rearrangement links TRBV5-1 to TRBJ2-1; weak D call: TRBD2 (6 bases). This CDR3 contains 17 residues. Germline values: CDR1 SGHRS, CDR2 YFSETQ. Trimming removed 6 bases at V and 0 bases at J, with 19 bases between.